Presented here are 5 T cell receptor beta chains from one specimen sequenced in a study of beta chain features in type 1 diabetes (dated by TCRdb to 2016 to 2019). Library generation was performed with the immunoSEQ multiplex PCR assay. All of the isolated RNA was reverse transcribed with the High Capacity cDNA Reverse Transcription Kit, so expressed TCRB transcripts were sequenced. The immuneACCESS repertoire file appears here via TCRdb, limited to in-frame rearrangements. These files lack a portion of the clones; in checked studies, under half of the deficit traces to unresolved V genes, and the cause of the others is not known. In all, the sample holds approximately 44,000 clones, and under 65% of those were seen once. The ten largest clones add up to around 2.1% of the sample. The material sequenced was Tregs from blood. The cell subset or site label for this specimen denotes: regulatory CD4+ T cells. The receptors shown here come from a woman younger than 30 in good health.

CDR3 nucleotides: TGTGCCAGCACCAACCAGACAGGGACCAACTATGGCTACACCTTC. Protein sequence: CASTNQTGTNYGYTF. The chain joins TRBV28 to TRBJ1-2; 7 nucleotides agree with TRBD1. Germline CDR1 MDHEN, CDR2 SYDVKM. The CDR3 contains 15 residues. The J segment lost 2 bases and the V segment lost 7 bases, leaving 10 bases of the junction unmatched.

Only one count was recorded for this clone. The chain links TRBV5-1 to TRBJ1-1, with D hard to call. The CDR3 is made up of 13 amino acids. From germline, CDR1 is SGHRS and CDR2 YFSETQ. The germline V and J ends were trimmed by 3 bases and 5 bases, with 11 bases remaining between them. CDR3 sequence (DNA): TGCGCCAGCAGCTCCTTCGAGTGGACTGAAGCTTTCTTT. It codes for CASSSFEWTEAFF.

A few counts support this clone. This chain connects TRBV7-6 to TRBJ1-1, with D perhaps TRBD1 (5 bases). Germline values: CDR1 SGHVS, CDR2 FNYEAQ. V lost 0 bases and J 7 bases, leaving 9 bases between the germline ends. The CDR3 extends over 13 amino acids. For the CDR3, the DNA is TGTGCCAGCAGCTTAGCGCAGGGACTTGAAGCTTTCTTT. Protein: CASSLAQGLEAFF. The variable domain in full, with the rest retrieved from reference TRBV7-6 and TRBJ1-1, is GAGVSQSPRYKVTKRGQDVALRCDPISGHVSLYWYRQALGQGPEFLTYFNYEAQQDKSGLPNDRFSAERPEGSISTLTIQRTEQRDSAMYRCASSLAQGLEAFFGQGTRLTVV.

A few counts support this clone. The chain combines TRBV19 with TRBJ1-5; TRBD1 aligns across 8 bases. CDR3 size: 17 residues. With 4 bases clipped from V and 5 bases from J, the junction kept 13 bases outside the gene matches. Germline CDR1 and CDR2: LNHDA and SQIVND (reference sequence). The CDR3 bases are TGTGCCAGTAGTAGAAGCCGGACAGGGAGAGGCGATCAGCCCCAGCATTTT. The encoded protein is CASSRSRTGRGDQPQHF.

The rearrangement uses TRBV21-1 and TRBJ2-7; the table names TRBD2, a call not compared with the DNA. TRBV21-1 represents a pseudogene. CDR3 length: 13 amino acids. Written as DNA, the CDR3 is TGTGCCAAGCGACTAGCGGGATACTACGAGCAGTACTTC. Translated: CAKRLAGYYEQYF.